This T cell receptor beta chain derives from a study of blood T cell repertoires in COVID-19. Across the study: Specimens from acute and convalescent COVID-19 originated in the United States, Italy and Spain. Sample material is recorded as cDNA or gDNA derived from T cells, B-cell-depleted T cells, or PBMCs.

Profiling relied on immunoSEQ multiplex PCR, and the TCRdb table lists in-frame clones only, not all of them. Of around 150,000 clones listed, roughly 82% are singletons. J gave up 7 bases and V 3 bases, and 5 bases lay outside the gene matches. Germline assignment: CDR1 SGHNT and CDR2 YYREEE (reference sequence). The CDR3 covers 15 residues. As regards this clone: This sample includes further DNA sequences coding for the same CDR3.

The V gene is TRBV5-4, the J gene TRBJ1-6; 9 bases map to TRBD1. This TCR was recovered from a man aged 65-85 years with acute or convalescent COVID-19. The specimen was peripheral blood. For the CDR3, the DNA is TGTGCCAGCAGCTCCCCGGGACAGGGAAATTCACCCCTCCACTTT. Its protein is CASSSPGQGNSPLHF.